These 16 T cell receptor beta chains share one sample of origin, sequenced in a study of identical twins. TCRdb processed the 5' RACE reads anew with MiXCR; each CDR3 protein has one entry. The sample shows a few hundred thousand distinct CDR3 sequences, 9.5% to 10% of them seen only once. The sample was also reused in another study, on yellow fever vaccine responses in identical twins.

The specimen was PBMCs. Receptor source: a woman in her late teens or twenties in good health.

This clonotype was seen at least ten times. The chain employs TRBV12-3 or TRBV12-4 and TRBJ2-3, with D maybe TRBD2 (5 bases). The CDR3 has 13 amino acids. The V and J ends lost 4 bases and 3 bases respectively, with 8 bases between them. The DNA of the CDR3 is TGTGCCAGCAGTTCCCCGGGGACAGATACGCAGTATTTT. This sequence encodes CASSSPGTDTQYF.

The V call is TRBV5-1, the J call TRBJ2-3, with 7 bases fitting TRBD1. Germline loops: CDR1 SGHRS, CDR2 YFSETQ. The CDR3 has 19 residues. After removal of 4 bases from V and 2 bases from J, the junction contained 19 bases not matched to a gene. CDR3 bases: TGCGCCAGCAGCCTCATAGGGACAGTGGGTTTAACAATCACAGATACGCAGTATTTT. It is translated as CASSLIGTVGLTITDTQYF.

This chain joins TRBV7-2 and TRBJ1-2; D possibly corresponds to TRBD1 (6 bases). The V end was cut by 4 bases, the J end by 6 bases, with 12 bases between. The CDR3 length is 13 residues. Germline CDR1 reads SGHTA; CDR2 reads FQGNSA. The CDR3 sequence: CASSSQGSNGYTF. CDR3 bases: TGTGCCAGCAGCTCCCAGGGGTCTAATGGCTACACCTTC.

This clonotype appeared a few times. The genes are TRBV6-2 or TRBV6-3 and TRBJ2-6; D perhaps matches TRBD1 (6 bases). Trimming removed 4 bases from V and 2 bases from J, with 15 bases in between. The germline V gene encodes CDR1 MNHEY and CDR2 SVGEGT. This CDR3 is 17 amino acids long. The CDR3 sequence is CASSSVQGATGANVLTF. CDR3 DNA sequence: TGTGCCAGCAGTTCCGTACAGGGCGCCACTGGGGCCAACGTCCTGACTTTC.

This clonotype showed up many times. The chain recombines TRBV4-1 with TRBJ2-5, with a weak D call TRBD2 (5 bases). The CDR3 is 15 residues long. The V and J ends lost 3 bases and 5 bases respectively, with 16 bases between them. CDR1 is MGHRA and CDR2 is YSYEKL in the germline V gene. The CDR3: CASSQSPGMRETQYF. DNA for the CDR3: TGCGCCAGCAGCCAGAGCCCCGGGATGCGGGAGACCCAGTACTTC.

There are a few counts of this clonotype. The V call is TRBV21-1, the J call TRBJ2-5; the table gives TRBD2 as D, unverified against the DNA. TRBV21-1 is a known pseudogene. The CDR3 spans 16 residues. The CDR3 nucleotides read TGTGCCAGCAGCAAAGTTCAAAGCGGGGTCCACGAGACCCAGTACTTC. Translation gives CASSKVQSGVHETQYF.

This clonotype came up a few times. CDR3 DNA: TGCGCCAGCAGCCGGGTGGGGGGGGCCCAGCAGTTCTTC. Translation gives CASSRVGGAQQFF. The chain uses TRBV4-3 and TRBJ2-1, with a possible D match to TRBD2 (7 bases). The CDR3 loop spans 13 amino acids. Germline V gives CDR1 LGHNA, CDR2 YSLEER. Between the trimmed V and J ends, which lost 4 bases and 11 bases, there was a span of 15 bases.

This clonotype showed up many times. J is TRBJ2-2 and V is TRBV12-3 or TRBV12-4; TRBD2 matches 9 bases. This CDR3 has 15 amino acids. Germline trimming cut 8 bases from V and 3 bases from J; bases unmatched to any gene: 7. In nucleotides, the CDR3 is TGTGCCAGCCACATAGCGGGAGTTTACACCGGGGAGCTGTTTTTT. It codes for CASHIAGVYTGELFF.

This clonotype was recorded many times. The chain is built from TRBV5-6 and TRBJ2-7; 10 positions match TRBD2. CDR1 is SGHDT and CDR2 is YYEEEE in the germline V gene. With V trimmed by 2 bases and J by 5 bases, 4 bases remained unmatched. This CDR3 is built from 14 residues. In DNA form, the CDR3 reads TGTGCCAGCAGCTTCCGTCTAGCGGGGGACGAGCAGTACTTC. As protein: CASSFRLAGDEQYF.

In this sample, this clonotype turned up a few times. The genes are TRBV18 and TRBJ2-3; 10 nucleotides match TRBD2. V lost 5 bases and J lost 0; bases outside the gene matches: 5. CDR3 length: 16 residues. The germline V gene has CDR1 KGHSH and CDR2 LQKENI. CDR3 in amino acids: CASSASGGLSTDTQYF. CDR3 nucleotides: TGTGCCAGCTCAGCTAGCGGGGGACTCAGCACAGATACGCAGTATTTT.

This clonotype has a single count. Relative to the germline gene, one junction end is altered; a read error may explain this. This chain connects TRBV7-7 to TRBJ2-5; TRBD2 might be the D (5 bases). The germline CDR1 and CDR2 sequences are SSHAT and FNYEAQ (reference sequence). This CDR3 spans 14 amino acids. The CDR3 protein is CASSSGVGQETQYF. CDR3 sequence (DNA): TGTGCTAGCAGCTCCGGGGTCGGGCAAGAGACCCAGTACTTC.

A word on this clonotype: Germline and junction disagree at one end, which may indicate a read error. The V and J genes are TRBV7-2 and TRBJ2-1, with no clear D. The CDR3 has 14 residues. Germline V gene sequence: CDR1 SGHTA, CDR2 FQGNSA. The CDR3 reads CVSSFILVGNEQFF. The CDR3 DNA reads TGTGTCAGCAGCTTCATCCTAGTGGGTAATGAGCAGTTCTTC. Based on the CDR3 plus reference TRBV7-2 and TRBJ2-1, the full variable domain is GAGVSQSPSNKVTEKGKDVELRCDPISGHTALYWYRQSLGQGLEFLIYFQGNSAPDKSGLPSDRFSAERTGGSVSTLTIQRTQQEDSAVYLCVSSFILVGNEQFFGPGTRLTVL.

This clonotype turned up a few times. The V and J genes are TRBV3-1 and TRBJ2-1, with 9 bases fitting TRBD2. The CDR3 extends over 17 amino acids. The junction had 12 bases not matched to a gene; V was cut back by 0 bases and J by 9 bases. The germline V gene has CDR1 LGHDT and CDR2 YNNKEL (reference sequence). CDR3 in amino acids: CASSQERAQREVGEQFF. CDR3 coding DNA: TGTGCCAGCAGCCAAGAAAGGGCTCAGCGGGAGGTAGGTGAGCAGTTCTTC.

This clonotype was found many times. This chain joins TRBV7-9 and TRBJ2-7, with TRBD2 matching 9 bases. In germline, CDR1 is SEHNR, CDR2 FQNEAQ (reference sequence). This CDR3 is built from 16 residues. Trimming removed 5 bases from V and 1 base from J; junction bases left unmatched: 9. The CDR3 sequence: CASSPLGAGGSYEQYF. CDR3 in DNA: TGTGCCAGCAGCCCCCTGGGGGCGGGAGGGTCCTACGAGCAGTACTTC.

V usage is TRBV7-2 and J usage is TRBJ2-7; the D call may be TRBD1 or TRBD2 (5 bases each). CDR3 size: 15 residues. With 1 base removed from V and 2 bases from J, the gap between germline ends came to 12 bases. Germline-derived CDR1 and CDR2 are SGHTA and FQGNSA. The DNA of the CDR3 is TGTGCCAGCAGCTTAGATGGGACGGACCCCTACGAGCAGTACTTC. This sequence encodes CASSLDGTDPYEQYF.

This clonotype was observed many times. The chain uses TRBV21-1 and TRBJ2-1; the table's D call, TRBD2, was not checked against the DNA. TRBV21-1 is a documented pseudogene. The CDR3 length is 15 residues. The CDR3 coding sequence is TGTGCCAGCAGCAAAGGTAGCGGATTTTACAATGAGCAGTTCTTC. Protein sequence: CASSKGSGFYNEQFF.